Below are 8 T cell receptor beta chains sequenced from a single sample in a study of identical twins. Via MiXCR, TCRdb re-called the 5' RACE reads, giving one row per CDR3 protein. The data hold about 810,000 distinct CDR3 sequences, with over 9% observed a single time. This sample was also put to use in a study of yellow fever vaccine responses in identical twins.

Material for sequencing was PBMCs. The source of these receptors is a woman aged 18-29 years in good health.

This clonotype has a handful of counts. This sequence joins TRBV24-1 and TRBJ2-1; D assignment may be TRBD1 or TRBD2 (6 bases each). This CDR3 has 13 residues. Trimming left V 10 bases short and J 9 bases short, with 18 bases between. Germline V gene lookup returns CDR1 KGHDR and CDR2 SFDVKD. CDR3: CATSTRRDIEQFF. CDR3 nucleotides: TGTGCCACAAGCACCAGGCGGGACATTGAGCAGTTCTTC.

This clonotype has a count of ten or more. The rearrangement uses TRBV5-1 and TRBJ2-2; D is ambiguous. V shed 2 bases and J shed 1 base, with 9 bases lying between them. Per the germline V gene, CDR1 is SGHRS and CDR2 is YFSETQ. This CDR3 comprises 15 residues. In DNA form, the CDR3 reads TGCGCCAGCAGCTTTGGCTTCGGGAACACCGGGGAGCTGTTTTTT. As protein: CASSFGFGNTGELFF.

The chain uses TRBV27 and TRBJ1-6; perhaps TRBD1 as D (6 bases). V lost 3 bases and J lost 13, with 16 bases in between. This CDR3 contains 14 residues. CDR1 and CDR2 (germline): MNHEY, SMNVEV (reference sequence). In DNA, the CDR3 is TGTGCCAGCAGTTTTGACAGGTTGGGGTTTCCCCTCCACTTT. It codes for CASSFDRLGFPLHF.

The gene calls are TRBV6-2 or TRBV6-3 and TRBJ2-1, with a tentative D call TRBD1 (6 bases). The CDR3 sequence is 17 residues long. The V and J ends lost 5 bases and 3 bases respectively, with 20 bases between them. The germline V gene encodes CDR1 MNHEY and CDR2 SVGEGT. The CDR3 DNA is TGTGCCAGCAGTCCCCAACCCCAGGGGTTCGTCTACAATGAGCAGTTCTTC. Translating gives CASSPQPQGFVYNEQFF.

This clonotype was detected a few times. This chain uses TRBV4-1 with TRBJ1-5; D remains ambiguous. CDR3 length: 15 residues. The ends were cut back, 1 base at V and 4 bases at J, with 11 bases in the middle. Looked up from germline, CDR1 is MGHRA and CDR2 is YSYEKL. For the CDR3, the DNA is TGCGCCAGCAGCCAAGGCCCTTACGGAAATCAGCCCCAGCATTTT. It yields the protein CASSQGPYGNQPQHF.

This clonotype was seen a few times. J is TRBJ2-1 and V is TRBV2; D may be TRBD1 (6 bases). The CDR3 length is 14 residues. V was trimmed by 4 bases and J by 6 bases, leaving 13 bases between them. CDR1 is SNHLY, CDR2 FYNNEI, per germline. CDR3 in DNA: TGTGCCAGCAGTGGACAGGAAATAGGCAATGAGCAGTTCTTC. Its protein is CASSGQEIGNEQFF. The whole variable domain, filled in from reference TRBV2 and TRBJ2-1, reads EPEVTQTPSHQVTQMGQEVILRCVPISNHLYFYWYRQILGQKVEFLVSFYNNEISEKSEIFDDQFSVERPDGSNFTLKIRSTKLEDSAMYFCASSGQEIGNEQFFGPGTRLTVL.

This clonotype was observed many times. The chain employs TRBV20-1 and TRBJ1-5; TRBD1 might be the D (5 bases). This CDR3 spans 15 amino acids. The V end lost 3 bases, the J end lost 0 bases, and 12 bases lay between the germline ends. Germline lookup yields CDR1 DFQATT and CDR2 SNEGSKA (reference sequence). The CDR3 DNA follows: TGCAGTGCTAGTGGGGGGGGAAATAGCAATCAGCCCCAGCATTTT. It is translated as CSASGGGNSNQPQHF.

J is TRBJ1-6 and V is TRBV7-9; D remains unclear. Trimming pared 2 bases from V and 10 bases from J, leaving 6 bases between. The CDR3 extends over 12 amino acids. Germline V CDR1 and CDR2: SEHNR, FQNEAQ (reference sequence). CDR3 loop: CASSLINSPLHF. The CDR3 bases are TGTGCCAGCAGCTTAATTAACTCACCCCTCCACTTT.